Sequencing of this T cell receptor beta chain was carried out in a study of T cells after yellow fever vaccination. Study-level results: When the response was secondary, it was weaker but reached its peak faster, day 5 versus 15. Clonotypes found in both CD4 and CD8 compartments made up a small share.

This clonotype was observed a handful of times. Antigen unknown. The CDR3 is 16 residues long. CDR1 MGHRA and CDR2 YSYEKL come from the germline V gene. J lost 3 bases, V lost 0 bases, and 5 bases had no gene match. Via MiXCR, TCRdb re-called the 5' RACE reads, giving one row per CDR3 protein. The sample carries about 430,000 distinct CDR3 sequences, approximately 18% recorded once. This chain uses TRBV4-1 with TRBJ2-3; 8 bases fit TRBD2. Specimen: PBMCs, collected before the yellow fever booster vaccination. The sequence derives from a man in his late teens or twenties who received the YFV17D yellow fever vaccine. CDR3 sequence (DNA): TGCGCCAGCAGCCAAGAAGGGACTAGGGGAACAGATACGCAGTATTTT. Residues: CASSQEGTRGTDTQYF.